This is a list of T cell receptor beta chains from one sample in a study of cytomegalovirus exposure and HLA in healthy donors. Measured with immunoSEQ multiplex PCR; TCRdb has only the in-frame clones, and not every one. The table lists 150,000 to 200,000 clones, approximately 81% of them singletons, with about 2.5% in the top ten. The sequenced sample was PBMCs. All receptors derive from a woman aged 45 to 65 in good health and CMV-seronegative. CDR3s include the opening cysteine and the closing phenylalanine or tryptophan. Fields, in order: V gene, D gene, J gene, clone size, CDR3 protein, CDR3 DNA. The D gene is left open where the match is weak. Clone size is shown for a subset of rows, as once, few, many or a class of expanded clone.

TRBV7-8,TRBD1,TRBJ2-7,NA,CASSLDRDRGRYEQYF,TGTGCCAGCAGCTTAGATAGGGACAGGGGGCGTTACGAGCAGTACTTC
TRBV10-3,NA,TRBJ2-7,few,CAISDSITSYEQYF,TGTGCCATCTCGGACTCCATTACCTCCTACGAGCAGTACTTC
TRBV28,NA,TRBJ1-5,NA,CASRAGLEPQHF,TGTGCCAGCAGGGCAGGGCTCGAGCCCCAGCATTTT
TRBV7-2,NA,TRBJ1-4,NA,CASSLKGRLEKLFF,TGTGCCAGCAGCTTAAAGGGGAGGCTGGAAAAACTGTTTTTT
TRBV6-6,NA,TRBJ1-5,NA,CASSYPPQPQHF,TGTGCCAGCAGTTACCCCCCACAGCCCCAGCATTTT
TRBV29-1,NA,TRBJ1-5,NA,CSYSQGVDQPQHF,TGCAGCTACAGCCAGGGTGTAGATCAGCCCCAGCATTTT
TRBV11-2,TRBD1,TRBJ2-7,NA,CASSRLTGEIYEQYF,TGTGCCAGCAGCCGGCTGACAGGGGAGATCTACGAGCAGTACTTC
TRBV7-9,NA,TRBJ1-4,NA,CASSAGRGNEKLFF,TGTGCCAGCAGCGCGGGACGGGGAAATGAAAAACTGTTTTTT
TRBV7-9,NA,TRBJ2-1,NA,CASIPSGRGVYEQFF,TGTGCCAGCATCCCTTCGGGCAGGGGGGTATACGAGCAGTTCTTC
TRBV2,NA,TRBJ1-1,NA,CASSEQTGMNTEAFF,TGTGCCAGCAGTGAACAGACGGGTATGAACACTGAAGCTTTCTTT
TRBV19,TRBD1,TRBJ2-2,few,CASSTTGTKSGELFF,TGTGCCAGTAGTACGACAGGGACGAAGAGCGGGGAGCTGTTTTTT
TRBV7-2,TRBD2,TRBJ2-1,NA,CASSSTPGTSSYNEQFF,TGTGCCAGCAGCTCCACCCCTGGGACTAGCTCCTACAATGAGCAGTTCTTC
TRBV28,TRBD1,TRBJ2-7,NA,CASRGQGESYYEQYF,TGTGCCAGCAGGGGACAGGGGGAATCATATTACGAGCAGTACTTC
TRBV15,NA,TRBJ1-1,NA,CATSARSSYTEAFF,TGTGCCACCAGCGCGCGGTCTTCGTACACTGAAGCTTTCTTT
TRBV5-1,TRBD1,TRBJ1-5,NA,CASSPMTGSNQPQHF,TGCGCCAGCAGCCCGATGACAGGGAGCAATCAGCCCCAGCATTTT
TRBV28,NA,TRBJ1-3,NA,CASSFDSSGNTIYF,TGTGCCAGCAGTTTCGACAGCTCTGGAAACACCATATATTTT
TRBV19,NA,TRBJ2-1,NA,CASAGQIINNEQFF,TGTGCCAGTGCTGGACAGATAATAAACAATGAGCAGTTCTTC
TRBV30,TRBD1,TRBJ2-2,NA,CAWILTPGTGGTGELFF,TGTGCCTGGATCCTTACCCCCGGGACAGGGGGCACCGGGGAGCTGTTTTTT
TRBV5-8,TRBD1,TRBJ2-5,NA,CASSLSGTGVGETQYF,TGTGCCAGCAGCTTGTCCGGGACAGGGGTCGGGGAGACCCAGTACTTC
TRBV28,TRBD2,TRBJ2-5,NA,CASRTSGSPQETQYF,TGTGCCAGCAGAACTAGCGGGAGCCCTCAAGAGACCCAGTACTTC
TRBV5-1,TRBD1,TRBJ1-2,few,CASSHGQGPYGYTF,TGCGCCAGCAGCCACGGACAGGGACCATATGGCTACACCTTC
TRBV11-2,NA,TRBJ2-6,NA,CASSFPVHPSGANVLTF,TGTGCCAGCAGCTTCCCCGTACACCCCTCTGGGGCCAACGTCCTGACTTTC
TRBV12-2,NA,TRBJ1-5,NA,CASRLLLGLPDSNQPQHF,TGTGCAAGTCGCTTACTACTCGGACTGCCGGATAGCAATCAGCCCCAGCATTTT
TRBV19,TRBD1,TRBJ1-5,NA,CASSTGTGSNQPQHF,TGTGCCAGTAGTACAGGGACAGGTAGCAATCAGCCCCAGCATTTT
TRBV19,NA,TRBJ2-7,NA,CASSIERRAEQYF,TGTGCCAGTAGTATAGAAAGGAGGGCCGAGCAGTACTTC
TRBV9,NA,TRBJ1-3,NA,CASSVEGMPGNTIYF,TGTGCCAGCAGCGTAGAGGGGATGCCCGGAAACACCATATATTTT
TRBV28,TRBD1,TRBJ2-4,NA,CASSFRQGARNIQYF,TGTGCCAGCAGTTTTCGGCAGGGGGCGAGGAACATTCAGTACTTC
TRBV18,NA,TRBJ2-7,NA,CASSPQSDNNEQYF,TGTGCCAGCTCACCACAATCAGACAACAACGAGCAGTACTTC
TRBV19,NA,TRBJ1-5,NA,CASSPRTANSNQPQHF,TGTGCCAGTAGTCCTCGGACAGCGAATAGCAATCAGCCCCAGCATTTT
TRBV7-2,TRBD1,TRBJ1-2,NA,CASSFGDRASGYTF,TGTGCCAGCAGCTTCGGGGACAGGGCCTCTGGCTACACCTTC
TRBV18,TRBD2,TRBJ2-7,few,CASSPQGLAGGRNSYEQYF,TGTGCCAGCTCACCACAGGGACTAGCGGGGGGGCGTAATTCCTACGAGCAGTACTTC
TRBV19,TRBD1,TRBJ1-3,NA,CASSMGRQGTLSF,TGTGCCAGTAGTATGGGAAGACAGGGAACTTTATCTTTT
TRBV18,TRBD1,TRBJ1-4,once,CASSSGTANEKLFF,TGTGCCAGCTCCTCCGGGACAGCTAATGAAAAACTGTTTTTT
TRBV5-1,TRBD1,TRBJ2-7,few,CASSYRQGPYEQYF,TGCGCCAGCAGCTATAGACAGGGCCCCTACGAGCAGTACTTC
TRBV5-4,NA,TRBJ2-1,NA,CASSLGGGGGMRVGEQFF,TGTGCCAGCAGCTTGGGGGGTGGTGGCGGGATGAGGGTTGGAGAGCAGTTCTTC
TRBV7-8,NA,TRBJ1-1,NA,CASSLRQGLEAFF,TGTGCCAGCAGCCTCCGACAAGGCCTTGAAGCTTTCTTT
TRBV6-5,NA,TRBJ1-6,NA,CASSYANRDNSPLHF,TGTGCCAGCAGTTACGCCAACAGGGATAATTCACCCCTCCACTTT
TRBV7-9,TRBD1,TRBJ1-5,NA,CASSLAFNRGPINQPQHF,TGTGCCAGCAGCTTAGCGTTTAACAGGGGCCCGATTAATCAGCCCCAGCATTTT
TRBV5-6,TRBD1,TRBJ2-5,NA,CASSLRTGGVETQYF,TGTGCCAGCAGCTTACGGACAGGGGGCGTAGAGACCCAGTACTTC
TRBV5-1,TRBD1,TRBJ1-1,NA,CASSWGQGVWSTEAFF,TGCGCCAGCAGCTGGGGACAGGGGGTTTGGAGCACTGAAGCTTTCTTT